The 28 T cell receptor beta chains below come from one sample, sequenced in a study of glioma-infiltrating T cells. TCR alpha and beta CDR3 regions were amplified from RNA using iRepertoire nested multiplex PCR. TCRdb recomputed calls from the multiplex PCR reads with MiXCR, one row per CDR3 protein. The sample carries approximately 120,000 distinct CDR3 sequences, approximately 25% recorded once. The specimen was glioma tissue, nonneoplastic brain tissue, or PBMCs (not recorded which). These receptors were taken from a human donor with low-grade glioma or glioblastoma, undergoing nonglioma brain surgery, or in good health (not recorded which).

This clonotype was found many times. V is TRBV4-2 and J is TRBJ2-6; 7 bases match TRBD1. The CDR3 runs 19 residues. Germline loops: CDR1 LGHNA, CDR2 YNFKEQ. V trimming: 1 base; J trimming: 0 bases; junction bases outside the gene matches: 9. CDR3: CASSQGAWGQSSGANVLTF. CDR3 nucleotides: TGTGCCAGCAGCCAAGGAGCGTGGGGACAGAGCTCTGGGGCCAACGTCCTGACTTTC.

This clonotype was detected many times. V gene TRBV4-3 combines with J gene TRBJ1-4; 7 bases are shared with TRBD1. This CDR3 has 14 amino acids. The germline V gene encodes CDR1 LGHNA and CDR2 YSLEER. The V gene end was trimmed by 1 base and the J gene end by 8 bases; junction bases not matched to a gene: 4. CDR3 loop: CASSQGQGGEKLFF. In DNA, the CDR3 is TGCGCCAGCAGCCAAGGACAGGGAGGGGAAAAACTGTTTTTT.

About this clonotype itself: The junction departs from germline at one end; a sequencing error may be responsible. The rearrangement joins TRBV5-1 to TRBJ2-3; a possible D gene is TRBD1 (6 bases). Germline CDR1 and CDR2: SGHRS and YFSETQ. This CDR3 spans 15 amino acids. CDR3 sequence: CASSVRDTRTDRQYF. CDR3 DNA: TGCGCCAGCAGCGTCCGGGACACACGCACAGATAGGCAGTATTTT.

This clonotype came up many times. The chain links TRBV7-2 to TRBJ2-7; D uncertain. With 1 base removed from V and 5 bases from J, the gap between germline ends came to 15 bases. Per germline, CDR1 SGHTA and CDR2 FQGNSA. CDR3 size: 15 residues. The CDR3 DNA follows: TGTGCCAGCAGCTTAGTAGGCGTAGGGATCCACGAGCAGTACTTC. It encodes CASSLVGVGIHEQYF.

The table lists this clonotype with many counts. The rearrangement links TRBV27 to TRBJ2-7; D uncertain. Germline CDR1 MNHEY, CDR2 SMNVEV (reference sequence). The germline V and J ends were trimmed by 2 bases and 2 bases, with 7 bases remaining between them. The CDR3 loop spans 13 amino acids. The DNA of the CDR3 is TGTGCCAGCAGTTTAGCGGCCGCCTACGAGCAGTACTTC. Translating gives CASSLAAAYEQYF.

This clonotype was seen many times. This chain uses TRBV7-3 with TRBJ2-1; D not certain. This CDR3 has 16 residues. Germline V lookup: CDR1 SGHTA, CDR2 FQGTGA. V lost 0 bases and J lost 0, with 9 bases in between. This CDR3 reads CASSLTGGSSYNEQFF. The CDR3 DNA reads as TGTGCCAGCAGCTTAACGGGCGGAAGCTCCTACAATGAGCAGTTCTTC.

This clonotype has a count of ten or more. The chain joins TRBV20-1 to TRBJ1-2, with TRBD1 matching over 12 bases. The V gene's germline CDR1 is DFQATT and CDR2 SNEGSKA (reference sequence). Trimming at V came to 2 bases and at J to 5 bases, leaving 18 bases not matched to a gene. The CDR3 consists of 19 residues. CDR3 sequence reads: CSARLTDPGQGAREYGYTF. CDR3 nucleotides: TGCAGTGCTAGATTGACAGATCCGGGACAGGGGGCGCGTGAATATGGCTACACCTTC.

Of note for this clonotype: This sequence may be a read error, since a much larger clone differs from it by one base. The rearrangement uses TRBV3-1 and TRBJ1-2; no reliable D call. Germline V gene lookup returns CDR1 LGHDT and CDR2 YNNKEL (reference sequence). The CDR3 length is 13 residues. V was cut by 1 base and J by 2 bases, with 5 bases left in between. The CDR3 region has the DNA TGTGCCAGCAGCCAAGCAGTGAACTATGGCTACACCTTC. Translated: CASSQAVNYGYTF.

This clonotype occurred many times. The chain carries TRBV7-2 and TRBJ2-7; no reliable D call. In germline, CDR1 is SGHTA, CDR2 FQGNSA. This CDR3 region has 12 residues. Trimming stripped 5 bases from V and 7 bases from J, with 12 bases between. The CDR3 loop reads CASSRALGEQYF. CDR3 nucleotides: TGTGCCAGCAGCCGGGCCCTAGGGGAGCAGTACTTC.

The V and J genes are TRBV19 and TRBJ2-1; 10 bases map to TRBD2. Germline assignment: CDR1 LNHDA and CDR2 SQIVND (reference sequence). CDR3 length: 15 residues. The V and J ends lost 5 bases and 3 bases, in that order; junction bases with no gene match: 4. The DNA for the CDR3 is TGTGCCAGTAGTGGGGCTAGCGGGAGCTACAATGAGCAGTTCTTC. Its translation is CASSGASGSYNEQFF.

This chain's CDR3 is CASRKGQGPTSGNTIYF. The CDR3 DNA sequence: TGTGCCAGCAGGAAGGGACAGGGACCGACCTCTGGAAACACCATATATTTT. This chain connects TRBV2 to TRBJ1-3; 9 bases fit TRBD1. The germline V gene has CDR1 SNHLY and CDR2 FYNNEI. V shed 6 bases, J shed 0 bases, and the junction held 9 bases outside the gene matches. The CDR3 totals 17 residues. The variable domain in full, completed from reference TRBV2 and TRBJ1-3, reads EPEVTQTPSHQVTQMGQEVILRCVPISNHLYFYWYRQILGQKVEFLVSFYNNEISEKSEIFDDQFSVERPDGSNFTLKIRSTKLEDSAMYFCASRKGQGPTSGNTIYFGEGSWLTVV.

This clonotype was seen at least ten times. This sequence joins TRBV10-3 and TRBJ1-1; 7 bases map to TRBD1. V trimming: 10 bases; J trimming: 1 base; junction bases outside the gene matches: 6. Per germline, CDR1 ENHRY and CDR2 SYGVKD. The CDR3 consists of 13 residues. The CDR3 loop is CATRQGANTEAFF. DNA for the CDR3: TGTGCCACCCGACAGGGAGCGAACACTGAAGCTTTCTTT.

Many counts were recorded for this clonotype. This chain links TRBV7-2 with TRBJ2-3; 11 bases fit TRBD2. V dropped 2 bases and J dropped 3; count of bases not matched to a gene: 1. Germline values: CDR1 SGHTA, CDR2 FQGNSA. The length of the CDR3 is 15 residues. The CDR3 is CASSLRLAGTDTQYF. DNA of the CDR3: TGTGCCAGCAGCTTACGACTAGCGGGAACAGATACGCAGTATTTT. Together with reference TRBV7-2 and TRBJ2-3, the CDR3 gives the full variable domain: GAGVSQSPSNKVTEKGKDVELRCDPISGHTALYWYRQSLGQGLEFLIYFQGNSAPDKSGLPSDRFSAERTGGSVSTLTIQRTQQEDSAVYLCASSLRLAGTDTQYFGPGTRLTVL.

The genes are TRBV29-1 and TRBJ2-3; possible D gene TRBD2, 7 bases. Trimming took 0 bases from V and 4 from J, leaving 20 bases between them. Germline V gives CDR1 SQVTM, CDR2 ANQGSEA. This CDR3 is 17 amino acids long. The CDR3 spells CSVEDRLHREGPDTQYF. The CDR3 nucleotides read TGCAGCGTTGAAGATCGGCTCCACAGGGAGGGGCCAGATACGCAGTATTTT.

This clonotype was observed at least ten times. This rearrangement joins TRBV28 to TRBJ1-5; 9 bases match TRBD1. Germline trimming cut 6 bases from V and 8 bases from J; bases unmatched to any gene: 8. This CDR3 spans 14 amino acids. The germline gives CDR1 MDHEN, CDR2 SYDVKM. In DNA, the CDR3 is TGTGCCAGCAGCACCGGGACAGGGTGGGAGCCCCAGCATTTT. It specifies CASSTGTGWEPQHF.

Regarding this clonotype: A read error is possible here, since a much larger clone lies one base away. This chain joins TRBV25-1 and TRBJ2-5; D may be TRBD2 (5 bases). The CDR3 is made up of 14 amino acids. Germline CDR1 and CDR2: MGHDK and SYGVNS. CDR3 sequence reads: CASSRPSKGEAQYF. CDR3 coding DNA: TGTGCCAGCAGCAGACCTTCTAAGGGAGAGGCCCAGTACTTC.

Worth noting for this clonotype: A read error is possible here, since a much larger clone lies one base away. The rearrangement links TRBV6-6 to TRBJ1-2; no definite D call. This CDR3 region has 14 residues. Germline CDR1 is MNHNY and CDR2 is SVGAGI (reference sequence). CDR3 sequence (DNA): TGTGCCAGCATTTACTCGAACCATAACTATGGCTACACCTTC. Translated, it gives CASIYSNHNYGYTF.

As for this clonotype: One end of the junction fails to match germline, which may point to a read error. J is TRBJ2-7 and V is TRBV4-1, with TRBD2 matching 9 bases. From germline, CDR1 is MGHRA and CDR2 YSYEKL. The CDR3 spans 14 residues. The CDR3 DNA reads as TGCGCCAGCAGCCCCGGGACTAGCTACTACGGGCAGTACTTC. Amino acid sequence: CASSPGTSYYGQYF.

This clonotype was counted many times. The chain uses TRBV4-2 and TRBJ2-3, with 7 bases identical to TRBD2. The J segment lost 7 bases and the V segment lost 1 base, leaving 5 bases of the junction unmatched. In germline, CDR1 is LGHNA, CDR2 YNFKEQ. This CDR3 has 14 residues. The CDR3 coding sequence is TGTGCCAGCAGCCAAGGACTAGCAGATAATACGCAGTATTTT. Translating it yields CASSQGLADNTQYF.

CDR3 region: CASSERWGFRSSYEQYF. In DNA form, the CDR3 reads TGTGCCAGCAGTGAAAGGTGGGGGTTTAGGTCCTCCTACGAGCAGTACTTC. The chain combines TRBV2 with TRBJ2-7; D possibly matches TRBD1 or TRBD2 (5 bases each). The ends were cut back, 2 bases at V and 0 bases at J, with 17 bases in the middle. Looked up from germline, CDR1 is SNHLY and CDR2 is FYNNEI. This CDR3 comprises 17 residues.

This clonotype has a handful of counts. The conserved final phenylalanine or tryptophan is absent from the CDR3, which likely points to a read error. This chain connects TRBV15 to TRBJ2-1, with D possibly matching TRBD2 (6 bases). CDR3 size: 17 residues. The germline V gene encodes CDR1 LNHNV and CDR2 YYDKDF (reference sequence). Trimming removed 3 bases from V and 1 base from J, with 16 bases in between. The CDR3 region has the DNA TGTGCCACCAGCAGTGAAAAGCCGGGACTTTCCTACAATGAGCAGTTCCTC. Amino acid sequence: CATSSEKPGLSYNEQFL.

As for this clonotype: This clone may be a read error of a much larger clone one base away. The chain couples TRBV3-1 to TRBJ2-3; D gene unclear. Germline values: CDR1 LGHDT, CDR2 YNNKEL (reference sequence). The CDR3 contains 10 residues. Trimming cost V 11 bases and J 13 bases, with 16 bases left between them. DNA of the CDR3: TGTGCCGCCGGGCTGGAAAAGAAGTATTTT. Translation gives CAAGLEKKYF.

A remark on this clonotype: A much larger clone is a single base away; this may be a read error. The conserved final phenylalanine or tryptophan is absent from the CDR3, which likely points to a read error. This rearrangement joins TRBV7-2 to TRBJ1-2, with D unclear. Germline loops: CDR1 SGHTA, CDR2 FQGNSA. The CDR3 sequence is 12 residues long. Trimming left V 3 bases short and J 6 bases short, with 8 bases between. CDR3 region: CASSLLTDGYTS. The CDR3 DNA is TGTGCCAGCAGCTTGTTGACGGATGGCTACACCTCC.

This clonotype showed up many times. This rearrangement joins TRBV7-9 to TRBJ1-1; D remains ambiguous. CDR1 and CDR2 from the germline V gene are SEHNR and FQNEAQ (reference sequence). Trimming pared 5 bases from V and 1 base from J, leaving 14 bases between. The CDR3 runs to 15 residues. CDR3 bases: TGTGCCAGCAGCCTTGGGCGCGGCCCGAACACTGAAGCTTTCTTT. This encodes CASSLGRGPNTEAFF.

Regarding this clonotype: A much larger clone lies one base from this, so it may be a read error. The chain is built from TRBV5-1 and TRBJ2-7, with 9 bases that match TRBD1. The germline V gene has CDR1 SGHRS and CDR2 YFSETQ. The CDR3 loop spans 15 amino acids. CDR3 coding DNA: TGCTCCAGCAGCTTGGGGGGGACAGGGACCTACGAGCAGTACTTC. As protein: CSSSLGGTGTYEQYF. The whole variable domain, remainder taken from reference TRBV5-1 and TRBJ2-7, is KAGVTQTPRYLIKTRGQQVTLSCSPISGHRSVSWYQQTPGQGLQFLFEYFSETQRNKGNFPGRFSGRQFSNSRSEMNVSTLELGDSALYLCSSSLGGTGTYEQYFGPGTRLTVT.

CDR3 protein: CASSTGTSYEQYF. The CDR3 DNA sequence: TGTGCCAGTTCGACAGGGACCTCCTACGAGCAGTACTTC. The chain is built from TRBV19 and TRBJ2-7; TRBD1 matches at 7 bases. Trimming took 8 bases from V and 0 from J; bases not matched to a gene: 4. The CDR3 has 13 residues. Germline V lookup: CDR1 LNHDA, CDR2 SQIVND (reference sequence).

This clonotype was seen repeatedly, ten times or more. CDR3 residues: CASSQGRTGLSSNQPQHF. The CDR3 region has the DNA TGCGCCAGCAGCCAGGGCCGAACAGGATTGAGTAGCAATCAGCCCCAGCATTTT. J is TRBJ1-5 and V is TRBV4-1; possible D gene TRBD1, 5 bases. V dropped 3 bases and J dropped 0 bases, with 18 bases sitting between them. Looked up from germline, CDR1 is MGHRA and CDR2 is YSYEKL. CDR3 length: 18 amino acids.

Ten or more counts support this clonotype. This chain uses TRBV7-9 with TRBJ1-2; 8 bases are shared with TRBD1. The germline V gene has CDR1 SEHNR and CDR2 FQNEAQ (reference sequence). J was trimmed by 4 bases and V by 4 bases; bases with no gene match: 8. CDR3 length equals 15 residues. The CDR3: CASSSDRDRFYGYTF. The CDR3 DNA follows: TGTGCCAGCAGCTCAGACCGGGACAGGTTCTATGGCTACACCTTC.